Described below is a single T cell receptor beta chain sequence and its context. The data were obtained in a study of T cell changes during pregnancy in multiple sclerosis. Only in-frame clones appear in the TCRdb table, and some are missing; sequencing was by immunoSEQ multiplex PCR. The sample lists approximately 44,000 clones; 92% were seen once. Germline V gene lookup returns CDR1 SGHRS and CDR2 YFSETQ. The CDR3 runs 18 residues. J lost 5 bases, V lost 0 bases, and 13 bases had no gene match. The sequencing here drew on CD4+ T cells from peripheral blood mononuclear cells, taken in the third trimester of pregnancy. V usage is TRBV5-1 and J usage is TRBJ2-5; TRBD2 matches 10 bases. This TCR came from a female donor with multiple sclerosis, enrolled in a pregnancy study. This CDR3 reads CASSLANSASGSRETQYF. The CDR3 region has the DNA TGCGCCAGCAGCTTGGCAAATTCGGCTAGCGGGAGTAGGGAGACCCAGTACTTC.